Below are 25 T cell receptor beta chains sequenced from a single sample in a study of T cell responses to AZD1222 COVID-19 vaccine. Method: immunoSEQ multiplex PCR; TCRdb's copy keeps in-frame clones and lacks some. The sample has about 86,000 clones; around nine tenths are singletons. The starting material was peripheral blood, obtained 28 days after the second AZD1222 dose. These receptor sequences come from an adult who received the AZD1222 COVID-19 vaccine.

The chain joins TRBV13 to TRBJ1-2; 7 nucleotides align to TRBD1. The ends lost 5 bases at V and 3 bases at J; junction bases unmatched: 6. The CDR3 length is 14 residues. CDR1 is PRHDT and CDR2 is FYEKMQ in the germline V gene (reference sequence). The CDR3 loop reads CASSGDREDYGYTF. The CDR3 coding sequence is TGTGCCAGCAGCGGCGACAGGGAGGACTATGGCTACACCTTC. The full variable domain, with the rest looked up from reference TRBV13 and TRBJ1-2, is AAGVIQSPRHLIKEKRETATLKCYPIPRHDTVYWYQQGPGQDPQFLISFYEKMQSDKGSIPDRFSAQQFSDYHSELNMSSLELGDSALYFCASSGDREDYGYTFGSGTRLTVV.

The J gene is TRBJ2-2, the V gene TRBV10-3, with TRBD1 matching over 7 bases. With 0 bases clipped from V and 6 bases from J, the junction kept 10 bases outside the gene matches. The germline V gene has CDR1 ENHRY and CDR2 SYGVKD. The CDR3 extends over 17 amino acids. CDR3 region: CAISESGSGTASGELFF. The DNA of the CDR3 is TGTGCCATCAGTGAGTCGGGGTCCGGGACAGCCTCCGGGGAGCTGTTTTTT.

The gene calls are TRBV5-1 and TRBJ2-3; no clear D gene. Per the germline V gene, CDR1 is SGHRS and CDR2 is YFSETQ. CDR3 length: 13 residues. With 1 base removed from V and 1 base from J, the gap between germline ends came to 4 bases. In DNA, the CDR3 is TGCGCCAGCAGCTTGCTAGGCACAGATACGCAGTATTTT. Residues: CASSLLGTDTQYF.

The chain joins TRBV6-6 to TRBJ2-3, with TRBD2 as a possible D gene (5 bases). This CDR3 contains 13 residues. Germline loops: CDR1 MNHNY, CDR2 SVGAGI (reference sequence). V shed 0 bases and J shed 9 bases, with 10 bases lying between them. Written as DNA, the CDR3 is TGTGCCAGCAGTTACTCGAAGGAGGTAACGCAGTATTTT. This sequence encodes CASSYSKEVTQYF.

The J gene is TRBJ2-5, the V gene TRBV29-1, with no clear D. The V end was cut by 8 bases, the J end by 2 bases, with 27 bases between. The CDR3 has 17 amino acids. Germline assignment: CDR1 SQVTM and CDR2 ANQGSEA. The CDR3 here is CSSMGSRFTGRQETQYF. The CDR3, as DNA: TGCAGCTCCATGGGGTCACGGTTTACCGGACGGCAAGAGACCCAGTACTTC.

CDR3 residues: CASSLRQGALGYTF. In DNA form, the CDR3 reads TGTGCCAGCAGCTTAAGACAGGGGGCGCTTGGCTACACCTTC. J is TRBJ1-2 and V is TRBV7-2; 10 bases align to TRBD1. The CDR3 contains 14 residues. Germline-derived CDR1 and CDR2 are SGHTA and FQGNSA. V gave up 2 bases and J gave up 7 bases; unmatched junction bases: 4.

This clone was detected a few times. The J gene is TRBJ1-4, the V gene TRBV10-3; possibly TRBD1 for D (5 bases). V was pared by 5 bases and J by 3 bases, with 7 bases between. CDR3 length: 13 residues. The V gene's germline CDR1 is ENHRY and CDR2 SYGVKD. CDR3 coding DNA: TGTGCCATCAGTTCACAGGCTAATGAAAAACTGTTTTTT. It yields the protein CAISSQANEKLFF.

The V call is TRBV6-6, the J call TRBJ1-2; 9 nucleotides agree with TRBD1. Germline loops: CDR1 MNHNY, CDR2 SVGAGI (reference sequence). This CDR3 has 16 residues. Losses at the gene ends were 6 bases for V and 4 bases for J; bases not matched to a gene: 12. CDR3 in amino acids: CASRGTGGSSSYGYTF. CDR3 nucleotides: TGTGCCAGCAGGGGAACAGGGGGCTCTAGCTCCTATGGCTACACCTTC.

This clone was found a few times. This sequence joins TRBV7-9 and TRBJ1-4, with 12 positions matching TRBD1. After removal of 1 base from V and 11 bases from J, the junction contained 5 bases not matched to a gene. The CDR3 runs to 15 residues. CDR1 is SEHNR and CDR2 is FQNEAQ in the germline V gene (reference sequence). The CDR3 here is CASSLGGQGARKLFF. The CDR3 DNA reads TGTGCCAGCAGCTTAGGGGGACAGGGGGCTCGGAAACTGTTTTTT.

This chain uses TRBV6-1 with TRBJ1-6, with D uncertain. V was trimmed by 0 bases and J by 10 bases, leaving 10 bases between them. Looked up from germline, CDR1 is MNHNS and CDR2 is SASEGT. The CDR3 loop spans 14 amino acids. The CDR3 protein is CASSEAGFLSPLHF. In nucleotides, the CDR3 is TGTGCCAGCAGTGAAGCGGGGTTCCTCTCACCCCTCCACTTT.

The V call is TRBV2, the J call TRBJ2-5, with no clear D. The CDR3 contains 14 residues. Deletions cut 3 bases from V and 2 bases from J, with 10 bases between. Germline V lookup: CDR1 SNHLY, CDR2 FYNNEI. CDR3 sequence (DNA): TGTGCCAGCAGTGAGGGCAGAACACAAGAGACCCAGTACTTC. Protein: CASSEGRTQETQYF.

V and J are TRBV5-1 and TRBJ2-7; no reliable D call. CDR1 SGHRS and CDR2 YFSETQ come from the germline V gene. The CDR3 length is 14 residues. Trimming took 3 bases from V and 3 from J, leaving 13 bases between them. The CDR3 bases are TGCGCCAGCAGCTCCTCTGTAGTTGGCTACGAGCAGTACTTC. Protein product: CASSSSVVGYEQYF.

The CDR3 sequence: CASSRLVGDEQYF. The CDR3 DNA follows: TGTGCCAGCAGCCGTCTAGTGGGAGATGAGCAGTACTTC. The chain has TRBV7-3 and TRBJ2-7; a weak D match, TRBD2 (5 bases). The germline V gene has CDR1 SGHTA and CDR2 FQGTGA. The CDR3 runs 13 residues. V shed 5 bases and J shed 7 bases, with 15 bases lying between them.

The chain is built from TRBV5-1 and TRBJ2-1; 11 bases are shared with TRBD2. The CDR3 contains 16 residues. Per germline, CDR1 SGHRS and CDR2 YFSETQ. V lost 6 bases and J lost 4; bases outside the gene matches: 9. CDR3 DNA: TGCGCCAGCACTACTAGCGGGAGAGGGGGTTACAATGAGCAGTTCTTC. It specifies CASTTSGRGGYNEQFF. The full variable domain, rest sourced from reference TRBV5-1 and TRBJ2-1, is KAGVTQTPRYLIKTRGQQVTLSCSPISGHRSVSWYQQTPGQGLQFLFEYFSETQRNKGNFPGRFSGRQFSNSRSEMNVSTLELGDSALYLCASTTSGRGGYNEQFFGPGTRLTVL.

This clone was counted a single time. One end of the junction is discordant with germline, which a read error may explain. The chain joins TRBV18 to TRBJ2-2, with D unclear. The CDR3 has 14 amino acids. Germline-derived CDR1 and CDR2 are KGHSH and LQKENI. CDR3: CASSPPYEPGELFF. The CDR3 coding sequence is TGTGCCAGCTCACCACCTTACGAGCCCGGAGAGCTGTTTTTT.

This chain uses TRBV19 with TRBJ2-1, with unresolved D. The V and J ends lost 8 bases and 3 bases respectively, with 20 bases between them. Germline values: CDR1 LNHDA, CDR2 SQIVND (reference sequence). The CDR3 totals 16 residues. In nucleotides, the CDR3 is TGTGCCAGTCCCCCTACGATGGACGAGATCTACAATGAGCAGTTCTTC. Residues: CASPPTMDEIYNEQFF.

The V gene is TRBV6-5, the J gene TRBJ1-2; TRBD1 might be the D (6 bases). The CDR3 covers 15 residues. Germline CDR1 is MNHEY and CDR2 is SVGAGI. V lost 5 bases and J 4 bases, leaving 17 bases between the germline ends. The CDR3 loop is CASSQTSGQTYGYTF. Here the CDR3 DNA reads TGTGCCAGCAGTCAGACCTCAGGACAGACCTATGGCTACACCTTC.

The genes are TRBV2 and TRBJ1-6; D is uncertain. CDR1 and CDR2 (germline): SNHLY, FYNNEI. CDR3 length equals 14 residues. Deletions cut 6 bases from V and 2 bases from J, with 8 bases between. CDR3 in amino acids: CASSKDPYNSPLHF. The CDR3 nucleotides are TGTGCCAGCAGCAAAGACCCCTATAATTCACCCCTCCACTTT.

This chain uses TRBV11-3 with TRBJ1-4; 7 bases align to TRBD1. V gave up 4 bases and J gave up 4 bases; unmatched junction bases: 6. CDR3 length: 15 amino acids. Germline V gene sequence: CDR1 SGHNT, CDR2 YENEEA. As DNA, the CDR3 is TGTGCCAGCAGCTCCGGGGGACAGAATAATGAAAAACTGTTTTTT. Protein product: CASSSGGQNNEKLFF.

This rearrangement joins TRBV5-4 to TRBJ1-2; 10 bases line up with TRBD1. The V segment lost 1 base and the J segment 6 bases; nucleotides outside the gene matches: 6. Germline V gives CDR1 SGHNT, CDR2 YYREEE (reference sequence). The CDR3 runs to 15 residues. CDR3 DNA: TGTGCCAGCAGCTTGAACGGACAGGGGGGGCATGGCTACACCTTC. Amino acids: CASSLNGQGGHGYTF. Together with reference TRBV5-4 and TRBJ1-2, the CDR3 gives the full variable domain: ETGVTQSPTHLIKTRGQQVTLRCSSQSGHNTVSWYQQALGQGPQFIFQYYREEENGRGNFPPRFSGLQFPNYSSELNVNALELDDSALYLCASSLNGQGGHGYTFGSGTRLTVV.

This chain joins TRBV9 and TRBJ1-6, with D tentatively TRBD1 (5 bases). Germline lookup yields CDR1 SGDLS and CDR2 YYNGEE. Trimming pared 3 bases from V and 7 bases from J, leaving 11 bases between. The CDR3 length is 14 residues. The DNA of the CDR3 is TGTGCCAGCAGCGAGCAGGGCCTGAATTCACCCCTCCACTTT. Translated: CASSEQGLNSPLHF.

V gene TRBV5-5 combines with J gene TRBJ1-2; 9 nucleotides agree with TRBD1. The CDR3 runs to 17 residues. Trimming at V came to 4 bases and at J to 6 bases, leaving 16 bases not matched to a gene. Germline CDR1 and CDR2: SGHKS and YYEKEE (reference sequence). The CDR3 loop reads CASSEGTGSLFYDGYTF. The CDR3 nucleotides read TGTGCCAGCAGCGAAGGGACAGGGTCCTTATTCTATGATGGCTACACCTTC. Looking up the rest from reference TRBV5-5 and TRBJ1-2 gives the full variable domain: DAGVTQSPTHLIKTRGQQVTLRCSPISGHKSVSWYQQVLGQGPQFIFQYYEKEERGRGNFPDRFSARQFPNYSSELNVNALLLGDSALYLCASSEGTGSLFYDGYTFGSGTRLTVV.

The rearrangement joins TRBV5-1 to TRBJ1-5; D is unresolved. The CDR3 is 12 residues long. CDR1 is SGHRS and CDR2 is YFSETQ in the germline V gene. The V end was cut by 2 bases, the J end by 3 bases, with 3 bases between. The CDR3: CASSLYNQPQHF. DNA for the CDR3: TGCGCCAGCAGCTTATACAATCAGCCCCAGCATTTT.

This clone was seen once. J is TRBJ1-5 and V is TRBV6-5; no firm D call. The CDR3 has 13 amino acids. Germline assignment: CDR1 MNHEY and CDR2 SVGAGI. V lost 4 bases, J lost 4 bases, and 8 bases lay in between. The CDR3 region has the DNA TGTGCCAGCAGTTCAACTCCAAATCAGCCCCAGCATTTT. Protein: CASSSTPNQPQHF.

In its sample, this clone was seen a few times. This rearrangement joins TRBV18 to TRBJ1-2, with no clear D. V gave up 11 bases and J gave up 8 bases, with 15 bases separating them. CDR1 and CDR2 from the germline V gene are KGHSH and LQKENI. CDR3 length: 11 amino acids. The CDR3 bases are TGTGCCGCCAAGAAGGGCGAGGGCTACACCTTC. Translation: CAAKKGEGYTF. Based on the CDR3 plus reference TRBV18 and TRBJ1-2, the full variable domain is NAGVMQNPRHLVRRRGQEARLRCSPMKGHSHVYWYRQLPEEGLKFMVYLQKENIIDESGMPKERFSAEFPKEGPSILRIQQVVRGDSAAYFCAAKKGEGYTFGSGTRLTVV.